The rows below give T cell receptor beta chains drawn from one sample of a study of blood T cell repertoires in COVID-19. Sequenced by immunoSEQ multiplex PCR; TCRdb stores in-frame clones only, minus some. The sample includes roughly 86,000 clones, about 89% seen only once; the top ten take around 4.5%. Material: peripheral blood. Every receptor here comes from a middle-aged man with active or convalescent COVID-19. CDR3s include the opening cysteine and the closing phenylalanine or tryptophan. The order of the fields is clone size, J gene, D gene, V gene, CDR3 length, CDR3 DNA, CDR3 protein. A D gene is named only where the DNA matches it firmly. Clone size is given for some rows only: seen once, a few or many times, or a class if the clone is expanded.

once,TRBJ1-2,TRBD1,TRBV4-3,16,TGCGCCAGCAGCCAAGGGGGACAGGGGGCGACCTATGGCTACACCTTC,CASSQGGQGATYGYTF
-,TRBJ2-5,TRBD1,TRBV19,14,TGTGCCAGTAGTTCCCTACAGGGGCACGAGACCCAGTACTTC,CASSSLQGHETQYF
few,TRBJ2-3,TRBD2,TRBV9,15,TGTGCCAGCAGCGTAGTTAGCGGGGGGGCAGATACGCAGTATTTT,CASSVVSGGADTQYF
-,TRBJ2-1,TRBD1,TRBV9,15,TGTGCCAGCAGCGATGAAGGGACAGCTTACAATGAGCAGTTCTTC,CASSDEGTAYNEQFF
-,TRBJ1-1,-,TRBV21-1,19,TGTGCCAGCAGCAAAGGAGAGGGTTTGGACAGGATGGGGAACACTGAAGCTTTCTTT,CASSKGEGLDRMGNTEAFF
-,TRBJ2-2,-,TRBV27,13,TGTGCCAGCAGTTTATCCTCGGGCGGGGAGCTGTTTTTT,CASSLSSGGELFF
once,TRBJ1-4,-,TRBV7-2,15,TGTGCCAGCAGCTTAGCGCTCGGAACTAATGAAAAACTGTTTTTT,CASSLALGTNEKLFF
-,TRBJ2-7,-,TRBV5-6,13,TGTGCCAGCAGCTTGATGAGTTCCTACGAGCAGTACTTC,CASSLMSSYEQYF
once,TRBJ2-7,-,TRBV6-5,15,TGTGCCAGCAGTTACTCAGGGGGTGCGGCCTACGAGCAGTACTTC,CASSYSGGAAYEQYF
few,TRBJ1-2,-,TRBV7-8,14,TGTGCCAGCAGCTTAGGTGTTGGGGCCTATGGCTACACCTTC,CASSLGVGAYGYTF
few,TRBJ2-2,-,TRBV19,14,TGTGCCAGTAGTAGAAAACAGGACACCGGGGAGCTGTTTTTT,CASSRKQDTGELFF
-,TRBJ1-5,TRBD1,TRBV9,15,TGTGCCAGCAGCGCCCTGACAGGGACCAATCAGCCCCAGCATTTT,CASSALTGTNQPQHF
-,TRBJ1-5,-,TRBV20-1,13,TGCAGTGCTAGTTACCAGGGGAATCAGCCCCAGCATTTT,CSASYQGNQPQHF
few,TRBJ2-3,-,TRBV9,16,TGTGCCAGCAGCGTAGAAGCGGCGGATCCGGCAGATACGCAGTATTTT,CASSVEAADPADTQYF
-,TRBJ2-1,-,TRBV7-2,13,TGTGCCAGCAGCCCCGGACAGATCAATGAGCAGTTCTTC,CASSPGQINEQFF
-,TRBJ1-1,-,TRBV3-1/TRBV3-2,19,TGTGCCAGCAGCCGGGTTGGGAGCAGGCGGCGCGGGAGGAACACTGAAGCTTTCTTT,CASSRVGSRRRGRNTEAFF
-,TRBJ1-6,-,TRBV10-3,15,TGTGCCATCAGTGAGTCGGGTCAGGGTTATTCACCCCTCCACTTT,CAISESGQGYSPLHF
-,TRBJ2-1,-,TRBV10-3,15,TGTGCCATCAGTGACTCTCGGGGGGCGCTTGGGGAGCAGTTCTTC,CAISDSRGALGEQFF
-,TRBJ2-1,TRBD2,TRBV2,15,TGTGCCAGCAGTCGGAGCGGGGAACCCTACAATGAGCAGTTCTTC,CASSRSGEPYNEQFF
-,TRBJ2-1,TRBD1,TRBV18,14,TGTGCCAGCTCACAGGGGGCGTCCTACAATGAGCAGTTCTTC,CASSQGASYNEQFF